The rows below give T cell receptor beta chains drawn from one sample of a study of blood T cell repertoires in COVID-19. Here immunoSEQ multiplex PCR was the method, and the copy in TCRdb shows in-frame clones only, minus some. The sample includes fewer than 150,000 clones, roughly 72% of them seen just once. Sequenced sample: peripheral blood. The receptor set was obtained from a human donor in a cohort sampled during active COVID-19. CDR3s include the opening cysteine and the closing phenylalanine or tryptophan. A D gene is named only where the DNA matches it firmly. Clone size, where shown, is once, few, many, or a class for clones that have expanded.

j_gene | abundance | v_gene | d_gene | CDR3nt | CDR3aa
TRBJ2-7 | - | TRBV5-1 | TRBD2 | TGCGCCAGCAGCTTGGCAAGGACTAGCTCCTACGAGCAGTACTTC | CASSLARTSSYEQYF
TRBJ1-6 | - | TRBV5-6 | - | TGTGCCAGCAGCATCAAGTCAGGGGCCACCCTCCACTTT | CASSIKSGATLHF
TRBJ2-7 | - | TRBV5-1 | TRBD1 | TGCGCCAGCAGCATAGGGACAGGGATCTCTCGGGAGCAGTACTTC | CASSIGTGISREQYF
TRBJ1-4 | - | TRBV15 | - | TGTGCCACCAGCTCCTCAGCCGGGGGTTTTAATGAAAAACTGTTTTTT | CATSSSAGGFNEKLFF
TRBJ1-3 | - | TRBV11-2 | - | TGTGCCAGCAGCTTAGGTCGGCAGGGCAGAAACACCATATATTTT | CASSLGRQGRNTIYF
TRBJ2-1 | - | TRBV2 | - | TGTGCCAGCAGCTCAGACGGGAGATCCTACAATGAGCAGTTCTTC | CASSSDGRSYNEQFF
TRBJ1-1 | - | TRBV5-4 | - | TGTGCCAGCAGCTTGGGCAGGGAAAACACTGAAGCTTTCTTT | CASSLGRENTEAFF
TRBJ1-4 | once | TRBV11-2 | TRBD1 | TGTGCCAGCAGCTCGGGACAGATTAATGAAAAACTGTTTTTT | CASSSGQINEKLFF
TRBJ2-7 | few | TRBV5-5 | - | TGTGCCAGCAGCACCTCGAGCCTCTCACGAACCAACGAGCAGTACTTC | CASSTSSLSRTNEQYF
TRBJ2-5 | - | TRBV15 | - | TGTGCCACCAGCAGAGGCCAGGTTAGGGAGACCCAGTACTTC | CATSRGQVRETQYF
TRBJ1-5 | - | TRBV10-1 | - | TGCGCCAGCAGTGAGTCGAACAGGGATCAGCCCCAGCATTTT | CASSESNRDQPQHF
TRBJ1-5 | once | TRBV6-5 | TRBD1 | TGTGCCAGCTTTCTAGGACAGGATCAGCCCCAGCATTTT | CASFLGQDQPQHF
TRBJ1-4 | few | TRBV2 | TRBD1 | TGTGCCAGCCGACAGGGGGCGAGGGATGAAAAACTGTTTTTT | CASRQGARDEKLFF
TRBJ2-2 | once | TRBV27 | TRBD1 | TGTGCCAGCAGGACCGGGACAGGGACCGGGGAGCTGTTTTTT | CASRTGTGTGELFF
TRBJ1-3 | - | TRBV28 | - | TGTGCCAGCAGCCTCGGACAGTTCTCTGGAAACACCATATATTTT | CASSLGQFSGNTIYF
TRBJ2-7 | - | TRBV15 | - | TGTGCCACCAGCAGACAGGGGGGAATCTACGAGCAGTACTTC | CATSRQGGIYEQYF
TRBJ2-7 | once | TRBV11-2 | TRBD2 | TGTGCCAGCAGCCCGGACGAGAGCGGGGGTTCCTACGAGCAGTACTTC | CASSPDESGGSYEQYF
TRBJ1-2 | - | TRBV6-6 | - | TGTGCCAGCAGTTACGGGGGGTCCTATGGCTACACCTTC | CASSYGGSYGYTF
TRBJ2-2 | - | TRBV28 | - | TGTGCCAGCATCTCTTCGGACAGGAACACCGGGGAGCTGTTTTTT | CASISSDRNTGELFF
TRBJ1-1 | - | TRBV4-1 | - | TGCGCCAGCAGCCAAGATGAGACAGCGAACACTGAAGCTTTCTTT | CASSQDETANTEAFF
TRBJ1-2 | - | TRBV5-1 | TRBD1 | TGCGCCAGCAGCCTACGGACAGGGGACTATGGCTACACCTTC | CASSLRTGDYGYTF
TRBJ1-4 | - | TRBV19 | - | TGTGCCAGTAGTATGAACACTCTGCGGGAAAAACTGTTTTTT | CASSMNTLREKLFF